What follows are 16 T cell receptor beta chains derived from one specimen sequenced in a study of cytomegalovirus exposure and HLA in healthy donors. Amplification used 60 Vbeta primers and 13 Jbeta primers. Some clones are missing from TCRdb's copy, which holds only in-frame ones; the method was immunoSEQ multiplex PCR. This table holds over 100,000 clones, 70% to 80% found once. The sequenced sample was PBMCs. Source of these receptors: a female donor in good health and CMV-seronegative.

This rearrangement joins TRBV19 to TRBJ1-2; TRBD1 matches at 7 bases. Unmatched junction bases numbered 7, after V lost 5 bases and J lost 4 bases. Germline-derived CDR1 and CDR2 are LNHDA and SQIVND (reference sequence). This CDR3 has 14 residues. The CDR3 region is CASSPRQGVYGYTF. The CDR3 region has the DNA TGTGCCAGTAGTCCTCGACAGGGTGTCTATGGCTACACCTTC.

The V gene is TRBV5-1, the J gene TRBJ1-6; possibly TRBD1 for D (5 bases). CDR1 is SGHRS, CDR2 YFSETQ, per germline. V lost 0 bases, J lost 8 bases, and 15 bases lay in between. This CDR3 has 16 amino acids. The CDR3 is CASSLAATADYSPLHF. The CDR3 nucleotides are TGCGCCAGCAGCTTGGCCGCGACAGCCGACTATTCACCCCTCCACTTT.

This sequence joins TRBV30 and TRBJ1-2; no firm D call. CDR1 is GTSNPN, CDR2 SVGIG, per germline (reference sequence). With 4 bases removed from V and 3 bases from J, the gap between germline ends came to 12 bases. The CDR3 has 13 amino acids. The CDR3 sequence is CAWTLSNDYGYTF. As DNA, the CDR3 is TGTGCCTGGACCCTATCAAACGACTATGGCTACACCTTC.

The rearrangement uses TRBV19 and TRBJ2-3; weak D call: TRBD2 (5 bases). V was shortened by 5 bases and J by 0 bases, with 12 bases between the two germline ends. From germline, CDR1 is LNHDA and CDR2 SQIVND (reference sequence). This CDR3 region has 15 residues. CDR3 region: CASSARRGSTDTQYF. The CDR3 DNA reads as TGTGCCAGTAGTGCCCGCCGCGGGAGCACAGATACGCAGTATTTT.

This chain links TRBV5-1 with TRBJ2-1; TRBD2 matches at 11 bases. CDR1 and CDR2 (germline): SGHRS, YFSETQ. The ends lost 0 bases at V and 5 bases at J; junction bases unmatched: 7. The CDR3 is 17 residues long. CDR3: CASSLAPLAGDNNEQFF. In DNA form, the CDR3 reads TGCGCCAGCAGCTTGGCCCCACTAGCGGGAGACAACAATGAGCAGTTCTTC.

V and J are TRBV18 and TRBJ2-2; 10 bases match TRBD2. The ends lost 2 bases at V and 0 bases at J; junction bases unmatched: 6. The CDR3 spans 18 residues. Germline V lookup: CDR1 KGHSH, CDR2 LQKENI. CDR3 protein: CASSPGTSENPNTGELFF. The DNA of the CDR3 is TGTGCCAGCTCACCAGGGACTAGCGAAAATCCGAACACCGGGGAGCTGTTTTTT.

This clone was recorded only once. This chain joins TRBV7-3 and TRBJ1-2; a weak D match, TRBD1 (5 bases). CDR3 length equals 14 residues. With 4 bases removed from V and 8 bases from J, the gap between germline ends came to 17 bases. Germline CDR1 is SGHTA and CDR2 is FQGTGA. The CDR3 nucleotides are TGTGCCAGCAGCTCCGGGGGGACCCCGGGGGGCTACACCTTC. This translates into CASSSGGTPGGYTF.

This clone showed up just a few times. The rearrangement links TRBV6-1 to TRBJ2-7; 9 nucleotides match TRBD1. CDR3 length: 13 amino acids. Trimming took 9 bases from V and 1 from J; bases not matched to a gene: 4. CDR1 and CDR2 from the germline V gene are MNHNS and SASEGT. The CDR3 DNA reads as TGTGCCAGTCCGGGACAGGGATCCTACGAGCAGTACTTC. Protein product: CASPGQGSYEQYF.

The sample holds one count of this clone. The chain combines TRBV9 with TRBJ2-5, with D possibly being TRBD2 (6 bases). This CDR3 comprises 16 residues. Germline V gene sequence: CDR1 SGDLS, CDR2 YYNGEE. Trimming removed 1 base at V and 1 base at J, with 14 bases between. The CDR3 bases are TGTGCCAGCAGCGTAAATCCCCTCGGGGGCCAAGAGACCCAGTACTTC. It specifies CASSVNPLGGQETQYF.

This clone was seen a single time. The chain employs TRBV7-2 and TRBJ2-3; tentatively, D is TRBD2 (5 bases). Per germline, CDR1 SGHTA and CDR2 FQGNSA. Between the trimmed V and J ends, which lost 6 bases and 2 bases, there was a span of 12 bases. The length of the CDR3 is 14 residues. CDR3 in amino acids: CASSSGFVTDTQYF. The CDR3 DNA reads TGTGCCAGCAGTTCGGGGTTCGTCACAGATACGCAGTATTTT.

The V call is TRBV29-1, the J call TRBJ1-3; TRBD1 matches 10 bases. The V and J ends lost 6 bases and 5 bases, in that order; junction bases with no gene match: 7. This CDR3 is 14 amino acids long. Germline V CDR1 and CDR2: SQVTM, ANQGSEA. CDR3 protein: CSVVTGGARNTIYF. In DNA form, the CDR3 reads TGCAGCGTAGTGACAGGGGGCGCGAGAAACACCATATATTTT.

This rearrangement joins TRBV5-1 to TRBJ2-7; a possible D gene is TRBD1 (6 bases). Germline CDR1 and CDR2: SGHRS and YFSETQ. The V end lost 0 bases, the J end lost 0 bases, and 13 bases lay between the germline ends. This CDR3 is built from 16 residues. The CDR3 nucleotides are TGCGCCAGCAGCTTGGCCGCAGGGGCAAGCTCCTACGAGCAGTACTTC. Its translation: CASSLAAGASSYEQYF.

This clone was seen just once. V gene TRBV6-5 combines with J gene TRBJ2-5, with TRBD2 identical over 9 bases. The CDR3 runs to 14 residues. Germline loops: CDR1 MNHEY, CDR2 SVGAGI. The trim removed 4 bases at V and 5 bases at J, leaving 5 bases unmatched. The CDR3, as DNA: TGTGCCAGCAGTTGGCGGGAGGGTTGGGAGACCCAGTACTTC. Protein: CASSWREGWETQYF.

The J gene is TRBJ2-2, the V gene TRBV5-1; 13 bases line up with TRBD2. From germline, CDR1 is SGHRS and CDR2 YFSETQ. Unmatched junction bases numbered 9, after V lost 6 bases and J lost 7 bases. The CDR3 is 16 amino acids. The CDR3 region is CASNSGLAGVGGELFF. For the CDR3, the DNA is TGCGCCAGCAATTCCGGACTAGCGGGAGTTGGCGGGGAGCTGTTTTTT.

The chain uses TRBV4-3 and TRBJ1-4; D remains unclear. Germline assignment: CDR1 LGHNA and CDR2 YSLEER. The germline V and J ends were trimmed by 4 bases and 5 bases, with 17 bases remaining between them. CDR3 length equals 16 residues. Here the CDR3 reads CASSPQATVNNEKLFF. CDR3 bases: TGCGCCAGCAGCCCTCAGGCCACAGTCAACAATGAAAAACTGTTTTTT.

This clone was counted once. The chain uses TRBV28 and TRBJ2-7; TRBD2 might be the D (7 bases). CDR1 and CDR2 from the germline V gene are MDHEN and SYDVKM. There are 16 residues in the CDR3. V shed 7 bases and J shed 7 bases, with 26 bases lying between them. Written as DNA, the CDR3 is TGTGCCAGCAAAAAGGCGGCGGGGAGGGGGGGGAGAGAGCAGTACTTC. Residues: CASKKAAGRGGREQYF.